The 6 T cell receptor beta chains reported below all come from one sample, sequenced in a study of molecular identifiers for immune sequencing clone quantification. One entry per CDR3 protein, called by TCRdb with MiXCR from the PCR reads. This sample has roughly 320,000 distinct CDR3 sequences, with about 23% found just once. Sequencing input: naive CD8+ T cells from blood, with Jurkat cell RNA spiked in. This sample's subset: FACS-sorted CD8+CD4-CCR7+CD45RA+ naive T cells. These receptors were collected from a human donor in good health. Some libraries in this study had Jurkat cell RNA spiked in.

This clonotype was found a few times. The chain combines TRBV12-3 or TRBV12-4 with TRBJ2-1; D is uncertain. The length of the CDR3 is 10 residues. The ends were cut back, 2 bases at V and 8 bases at J, with 1 base in the middle. Here the CDR3 DNA reads TGTGCCAGCAGTTTATATGAGCAGTTCTTC. This translates into CASSLYEQFF.

This clonotype was seen repeatedly, ten times or more. The chain has TRBV15 and TRBJ2-5, with D perhaps matching TRBD1 (5 bases). V dropped 2 bases and J dropped 5 bases, with 9 bases sitting between them. The CDR3 runs to 13 residues. Germline V gives CDR1 LNHNV, CDR2 YYDKDF (reference sequence). CDR3 sequence (DNA): TGTGCCACCAGCAGAACGACAGTCGAGACCCAGTACTTC. This encodes CATSRTTVETQYF.

This clonotype was counted ten times or more. V and J are TRBV21-1 and TRBJ1-5. TRBV21-1 is shown as a pseudogene. The CDR3 loop spans 13 amino acids. The CDR3 DNA reads TGTGCCAGCAGCAACGCCCTAAGGGAGCCCCAGCATTTT. This codes for CASSNALREPQHF.

On this clonotype itself: Just one base apart from a much larger clone, this may be a read error. This chain uses TRBV7-9 with TRBJ2-7; 9 bases agree with TRBD1. Germline V gene sequence: CDR1 SEHNR, CDR2 FQNEAQ (reference sequence). There are 16 residues in the CDR3. The CDR3 bases are TGTCCCAGCAGCTCAGACCCACAGGGGGCCTCCTACGAGCAGTACTTC. This gives the protein CPSSSDPQGASYEQYF.

This clonotype was seen at least ten times. The J gene is TRBJ1-1, the V gene TRBV5-1; weak D call: TRBD1 (5 bases). This CDR3 has 15 residues. Looked up from germline, CDR1 is SGHRS and CDR2 is YFSETQ. V was clipped by 3 bases and J by 2 bases, with 14 bases between them. This CDR3 is CASSYRQTANTEAFF. The CDR3 coding sequence is TGCGCCAGCAGCTACCGACAGACCGCCAACACTGAAGCTTTCTTT.

This clonotype came up a few times. This chain uses TRBV18 with TRBJ1-6; D possibly corresponds to TRBD1 (6 bases). Per the germline V gene, CDR1 is KGHSH and CDR2 is LQKENI. The CDR3 covers 18 residues. V lost 6 bases and J lost 0, with 18 bases in between. CDR3 in amino acids: CASSPDSHPSSYNSPLHF. DNA of the CDR3: TGTGCCAGCTCGCCGGACAGTCATCCCAGCTCCTATAATTCACCCCTCCACTTT.